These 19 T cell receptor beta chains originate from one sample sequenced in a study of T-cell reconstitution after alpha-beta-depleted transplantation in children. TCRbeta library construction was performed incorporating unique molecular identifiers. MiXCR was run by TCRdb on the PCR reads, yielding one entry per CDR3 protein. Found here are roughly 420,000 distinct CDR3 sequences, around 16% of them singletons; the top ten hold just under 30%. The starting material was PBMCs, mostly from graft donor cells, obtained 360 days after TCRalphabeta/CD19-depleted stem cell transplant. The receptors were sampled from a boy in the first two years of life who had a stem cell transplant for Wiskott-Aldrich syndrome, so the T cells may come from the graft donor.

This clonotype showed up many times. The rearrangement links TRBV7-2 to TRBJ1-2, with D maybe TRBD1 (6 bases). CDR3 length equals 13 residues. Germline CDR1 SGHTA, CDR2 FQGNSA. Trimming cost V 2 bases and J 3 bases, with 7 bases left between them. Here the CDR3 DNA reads TGTGCCAGCAGCTTACAGGGGCACTATGGCTACACCTTC. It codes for CASSLQGHYGYTF.

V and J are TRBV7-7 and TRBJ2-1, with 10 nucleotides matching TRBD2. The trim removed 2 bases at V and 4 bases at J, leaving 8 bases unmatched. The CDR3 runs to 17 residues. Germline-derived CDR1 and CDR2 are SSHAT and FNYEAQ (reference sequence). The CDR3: CASSLPLAGVSYNEQFF. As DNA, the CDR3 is TGTGCCAGCAGCTTACCTCTAGCGGGGGTATCGTACAATGAGCAGTTCTTC.

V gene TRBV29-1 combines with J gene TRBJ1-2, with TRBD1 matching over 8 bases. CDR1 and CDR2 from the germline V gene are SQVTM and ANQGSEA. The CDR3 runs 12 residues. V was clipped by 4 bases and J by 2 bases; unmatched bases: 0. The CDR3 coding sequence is TGCAGCGTTGGGACAGGGAACTATGGCTACACCTTC. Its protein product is CSVGTGNYGYTF. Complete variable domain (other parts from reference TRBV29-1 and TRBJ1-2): SAVISQKPSRDICQRGTSLTIQCQVDSQVTMMFWYRQQPGQSLTLIATANQGSEATYESGFVIDKFPISRPNLTFSTLTVSNMSPEDSSIYLCSVGTGNYGYTFGSGTRLTVV.

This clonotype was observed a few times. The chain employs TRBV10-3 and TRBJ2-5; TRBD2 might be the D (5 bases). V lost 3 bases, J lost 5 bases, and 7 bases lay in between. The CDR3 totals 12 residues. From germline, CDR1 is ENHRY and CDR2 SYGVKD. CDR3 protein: CAISERGETQYF. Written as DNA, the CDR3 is TGTGCCATCAGTGAAAGAGGGGAGACCCAGTACTTC.

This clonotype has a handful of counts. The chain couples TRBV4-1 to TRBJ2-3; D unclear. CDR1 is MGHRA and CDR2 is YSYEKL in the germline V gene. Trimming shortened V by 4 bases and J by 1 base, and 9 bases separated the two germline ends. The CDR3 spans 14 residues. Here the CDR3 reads CASSPSTRTDTQYF. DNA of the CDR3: TGCGCCAGCAGCCCGTCAACTCGCACAGATACGCAGTATTTT.

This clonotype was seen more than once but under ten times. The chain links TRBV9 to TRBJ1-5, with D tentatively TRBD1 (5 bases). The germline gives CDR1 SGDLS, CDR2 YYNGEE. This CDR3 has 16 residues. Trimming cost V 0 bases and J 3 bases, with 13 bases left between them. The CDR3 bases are TGTGCCAGCAGCGTAGTCCCAGGGAAACTCAATCAGCCCCAGCATTTT. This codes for CASSVVPGKLNQPQHF.

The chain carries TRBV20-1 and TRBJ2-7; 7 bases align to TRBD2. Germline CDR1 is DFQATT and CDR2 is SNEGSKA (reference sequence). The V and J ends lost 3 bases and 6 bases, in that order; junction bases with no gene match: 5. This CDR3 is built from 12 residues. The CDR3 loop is CSASPLALEQYF. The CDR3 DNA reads TGCAGTGCTAGCCCACTAGCGCTCGAGCAGTACTTC.

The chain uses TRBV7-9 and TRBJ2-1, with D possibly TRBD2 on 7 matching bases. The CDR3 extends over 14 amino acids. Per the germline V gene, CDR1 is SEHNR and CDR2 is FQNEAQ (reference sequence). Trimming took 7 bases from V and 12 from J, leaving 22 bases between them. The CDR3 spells CASNSGRGIFGQFF. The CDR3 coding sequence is TGTGCCAGCAATTCTGGGAGGGGGATCTTTGGGCAGTTCTTC.

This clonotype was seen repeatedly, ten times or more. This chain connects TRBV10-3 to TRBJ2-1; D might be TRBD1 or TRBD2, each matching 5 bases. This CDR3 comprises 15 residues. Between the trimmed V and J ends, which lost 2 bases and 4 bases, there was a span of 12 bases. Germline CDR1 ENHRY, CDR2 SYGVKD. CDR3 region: CAISELLGEYNEQFF. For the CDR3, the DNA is TGTGCCATCAGTGAGCTACTAGGGGAATACAATGAGCAGTTCTTC.

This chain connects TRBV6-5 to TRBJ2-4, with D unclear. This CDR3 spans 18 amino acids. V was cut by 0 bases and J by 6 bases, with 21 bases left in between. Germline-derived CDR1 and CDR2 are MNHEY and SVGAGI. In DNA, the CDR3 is TGTGCCAGCAGTTACTCTGCCGATTCGAGCCCCAAAAGAAACATTCAGTACTTC. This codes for CASSYSADSSPKRNIQYF.

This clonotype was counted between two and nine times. The CDR3 DNA reads as TGTGCCAGCAGAACTAGCGGGAGCCTATTGCAGTACTTC. It is translated as CASRTSGSLLQYF. This rearrangement joins TRBV27 to TRBJ2-7; 11 bases fit TRBD2. This CDR3 contains 13 residues. The germline gives CDR1 MNHEY, CDR2 SMNVEV (reference sequence). Trimming cost V 6 bases and J 9 bases; bases outside gene matches: 7.

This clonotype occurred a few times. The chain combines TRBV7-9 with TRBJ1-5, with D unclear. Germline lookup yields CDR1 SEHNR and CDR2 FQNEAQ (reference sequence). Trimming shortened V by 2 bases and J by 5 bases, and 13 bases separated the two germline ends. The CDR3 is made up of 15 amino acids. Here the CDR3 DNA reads TGTGCCAGCAGCTTAACCGGGAAGAAGGATCAGCCCCAGCATTTT. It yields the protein CASSLTGKKDQPQHF.

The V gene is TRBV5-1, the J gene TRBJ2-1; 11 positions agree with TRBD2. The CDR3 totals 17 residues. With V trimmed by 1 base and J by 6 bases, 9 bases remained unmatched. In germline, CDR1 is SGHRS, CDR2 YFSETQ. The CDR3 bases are TGCGCCAGCAGCTTGATCGGGACTAGCGGTACCATCAATGAGCAGTTCTTC. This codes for CASSLIGTSGTINEQFF.

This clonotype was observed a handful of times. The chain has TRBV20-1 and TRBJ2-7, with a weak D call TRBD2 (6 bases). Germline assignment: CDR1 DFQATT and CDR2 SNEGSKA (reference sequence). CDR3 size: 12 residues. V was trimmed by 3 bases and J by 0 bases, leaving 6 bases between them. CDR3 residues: CSASGSSYEQYF. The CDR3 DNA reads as TGCAGTGCTAGCGGGAGCTCCTACGAGCAGTACTTC.

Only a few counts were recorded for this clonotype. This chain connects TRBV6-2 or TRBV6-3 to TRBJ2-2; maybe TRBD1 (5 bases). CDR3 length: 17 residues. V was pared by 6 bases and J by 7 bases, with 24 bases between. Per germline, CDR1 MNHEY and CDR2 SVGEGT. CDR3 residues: CASSRYYQGFDIGELFF. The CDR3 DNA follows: TGTGCCAGCAGCCGCTACTACCAGGGATTCGACATCGGGGAGCTGTTTTTT.

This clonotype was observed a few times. For the CDR3, the DNA is TGCGCCAGCAGCTTGGTGGTGAGCCACTCGGAGCAGTACTTC. Translated: CASSLVVSHSEQYF. The chain is built from TRBV5-1 and TRBJ2-7; no reliable D call. The V end was cut by 0 bases, the J end by 7 bases, with 14 bases between. The CDR3 contains 14 residues. Germline values: CDR1 SGHRS, CDR2 YFSETQ.

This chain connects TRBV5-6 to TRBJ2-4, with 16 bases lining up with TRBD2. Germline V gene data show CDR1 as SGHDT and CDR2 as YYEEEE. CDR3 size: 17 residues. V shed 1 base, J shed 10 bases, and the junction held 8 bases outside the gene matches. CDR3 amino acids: CASSLWGLAGGPAIQYF. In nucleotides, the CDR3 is TGTGCCAGCAGCTTGTGGGGACTAGCGGGAGGGCCCGCTATTCAGTACTTC.

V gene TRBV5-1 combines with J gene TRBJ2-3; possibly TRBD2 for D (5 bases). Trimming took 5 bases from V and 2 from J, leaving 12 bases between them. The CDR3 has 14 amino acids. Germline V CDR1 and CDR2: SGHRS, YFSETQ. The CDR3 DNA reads TGCGCCAGCAGTTTGAGGGCTTACACAGATACGCAGTATTTT. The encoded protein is CASSLRAYTDTQYF.

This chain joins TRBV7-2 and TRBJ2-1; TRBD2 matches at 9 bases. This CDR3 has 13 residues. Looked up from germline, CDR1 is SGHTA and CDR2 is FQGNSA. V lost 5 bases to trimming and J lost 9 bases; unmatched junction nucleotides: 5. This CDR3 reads CASSPGLAGEQFF. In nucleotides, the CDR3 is TGTGCCAGCAGCCCGGGACTAGCTGGTGAGCAGTTCTTC.